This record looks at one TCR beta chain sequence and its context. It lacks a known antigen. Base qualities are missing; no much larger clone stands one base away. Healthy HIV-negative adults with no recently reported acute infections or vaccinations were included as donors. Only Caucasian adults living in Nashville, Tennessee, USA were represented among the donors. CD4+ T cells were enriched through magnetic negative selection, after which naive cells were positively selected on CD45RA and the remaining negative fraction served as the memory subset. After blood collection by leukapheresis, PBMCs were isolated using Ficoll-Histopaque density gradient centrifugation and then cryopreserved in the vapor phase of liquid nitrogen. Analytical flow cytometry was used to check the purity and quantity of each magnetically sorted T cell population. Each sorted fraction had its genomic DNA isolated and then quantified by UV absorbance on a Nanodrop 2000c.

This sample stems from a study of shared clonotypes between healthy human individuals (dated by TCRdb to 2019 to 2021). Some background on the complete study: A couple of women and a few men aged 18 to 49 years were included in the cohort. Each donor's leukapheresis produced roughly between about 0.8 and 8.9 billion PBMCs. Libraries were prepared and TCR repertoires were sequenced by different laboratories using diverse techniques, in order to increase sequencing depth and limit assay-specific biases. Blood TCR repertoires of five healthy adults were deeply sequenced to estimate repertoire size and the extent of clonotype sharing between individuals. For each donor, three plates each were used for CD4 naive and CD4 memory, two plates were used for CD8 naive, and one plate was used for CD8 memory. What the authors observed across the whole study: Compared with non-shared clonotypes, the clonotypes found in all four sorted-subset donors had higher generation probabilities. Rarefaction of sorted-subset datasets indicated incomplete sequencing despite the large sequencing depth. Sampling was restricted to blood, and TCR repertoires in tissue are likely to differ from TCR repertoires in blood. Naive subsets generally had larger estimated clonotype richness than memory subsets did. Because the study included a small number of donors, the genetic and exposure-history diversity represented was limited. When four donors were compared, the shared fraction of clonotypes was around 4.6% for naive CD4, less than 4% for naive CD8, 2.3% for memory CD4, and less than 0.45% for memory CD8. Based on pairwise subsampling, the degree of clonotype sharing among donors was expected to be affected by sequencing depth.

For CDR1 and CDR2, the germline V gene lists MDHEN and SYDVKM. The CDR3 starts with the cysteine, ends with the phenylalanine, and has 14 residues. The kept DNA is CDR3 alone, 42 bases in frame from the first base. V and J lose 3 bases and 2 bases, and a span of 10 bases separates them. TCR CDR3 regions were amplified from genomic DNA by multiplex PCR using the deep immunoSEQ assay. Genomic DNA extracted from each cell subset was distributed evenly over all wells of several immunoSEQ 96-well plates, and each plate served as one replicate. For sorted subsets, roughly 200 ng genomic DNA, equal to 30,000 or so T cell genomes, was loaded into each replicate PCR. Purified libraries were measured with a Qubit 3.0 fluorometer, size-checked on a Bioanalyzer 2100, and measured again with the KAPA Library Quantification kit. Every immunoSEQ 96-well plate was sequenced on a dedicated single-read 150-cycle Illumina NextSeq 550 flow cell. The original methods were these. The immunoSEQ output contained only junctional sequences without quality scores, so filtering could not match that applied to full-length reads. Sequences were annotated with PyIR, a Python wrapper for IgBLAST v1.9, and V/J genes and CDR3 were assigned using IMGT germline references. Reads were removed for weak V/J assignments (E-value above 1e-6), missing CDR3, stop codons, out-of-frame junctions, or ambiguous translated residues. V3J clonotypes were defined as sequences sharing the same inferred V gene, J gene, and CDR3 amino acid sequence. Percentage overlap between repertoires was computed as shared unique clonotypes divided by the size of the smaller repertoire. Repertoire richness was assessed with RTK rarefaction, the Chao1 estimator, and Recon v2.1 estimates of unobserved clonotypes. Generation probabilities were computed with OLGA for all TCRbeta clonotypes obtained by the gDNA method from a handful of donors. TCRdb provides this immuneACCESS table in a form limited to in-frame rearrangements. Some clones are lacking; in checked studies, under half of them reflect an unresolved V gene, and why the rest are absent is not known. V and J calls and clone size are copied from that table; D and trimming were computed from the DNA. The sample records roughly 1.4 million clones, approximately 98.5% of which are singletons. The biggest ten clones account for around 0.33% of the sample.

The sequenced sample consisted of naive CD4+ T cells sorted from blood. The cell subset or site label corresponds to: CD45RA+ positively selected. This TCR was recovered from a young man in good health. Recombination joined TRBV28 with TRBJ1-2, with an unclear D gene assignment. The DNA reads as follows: TGTGCCAGCAGTTTGCCCGGGCGGAACTATGGCTACACCTTC. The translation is CASSLPGRNYGYTF.